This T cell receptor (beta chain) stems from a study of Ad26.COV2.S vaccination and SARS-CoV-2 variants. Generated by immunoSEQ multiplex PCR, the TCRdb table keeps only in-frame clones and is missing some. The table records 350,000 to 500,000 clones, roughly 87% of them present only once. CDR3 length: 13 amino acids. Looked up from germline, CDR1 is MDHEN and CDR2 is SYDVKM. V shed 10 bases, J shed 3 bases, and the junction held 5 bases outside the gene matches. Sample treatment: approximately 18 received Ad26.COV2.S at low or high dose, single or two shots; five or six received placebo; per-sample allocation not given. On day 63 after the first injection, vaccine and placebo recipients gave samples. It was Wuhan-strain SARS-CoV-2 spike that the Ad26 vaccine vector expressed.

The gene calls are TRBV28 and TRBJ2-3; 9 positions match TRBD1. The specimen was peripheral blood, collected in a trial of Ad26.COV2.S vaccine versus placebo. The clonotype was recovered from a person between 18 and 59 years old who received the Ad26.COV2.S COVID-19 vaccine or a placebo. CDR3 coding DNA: TGTGCCACCGGGACAGGGAATACAGATACGCAGTATTTT. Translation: CATGTGNTDTQYF.